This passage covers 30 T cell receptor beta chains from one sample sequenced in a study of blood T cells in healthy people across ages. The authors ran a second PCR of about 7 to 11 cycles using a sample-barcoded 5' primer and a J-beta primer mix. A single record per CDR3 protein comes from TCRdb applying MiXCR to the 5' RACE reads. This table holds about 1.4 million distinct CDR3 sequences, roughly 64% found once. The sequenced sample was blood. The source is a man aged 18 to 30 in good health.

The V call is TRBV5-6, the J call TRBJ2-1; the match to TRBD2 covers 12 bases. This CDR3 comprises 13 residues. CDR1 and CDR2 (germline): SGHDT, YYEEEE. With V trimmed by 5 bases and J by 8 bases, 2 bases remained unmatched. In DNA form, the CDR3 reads TGTGCCAGCAGAAGGACTAGCGGGGATGAGCAGTTCTTC. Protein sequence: CASRRTSGDEQFF.

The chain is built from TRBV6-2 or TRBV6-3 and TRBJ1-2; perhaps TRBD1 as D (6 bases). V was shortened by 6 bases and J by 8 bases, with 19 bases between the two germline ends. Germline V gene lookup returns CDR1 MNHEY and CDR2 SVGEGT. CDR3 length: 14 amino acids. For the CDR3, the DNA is TGTGCCAGCAGACGAGCGACAGGACCACCGGGCTACACCTTC. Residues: CASRRATGPPGYTF.

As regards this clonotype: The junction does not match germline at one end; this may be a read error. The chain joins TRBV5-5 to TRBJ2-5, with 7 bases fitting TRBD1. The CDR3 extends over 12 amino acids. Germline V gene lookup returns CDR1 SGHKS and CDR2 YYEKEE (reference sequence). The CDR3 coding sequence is TGTGCCAGCAGCCCCACGCCCGGGACAGAGAACTTC. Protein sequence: CASSPTPGTENF.

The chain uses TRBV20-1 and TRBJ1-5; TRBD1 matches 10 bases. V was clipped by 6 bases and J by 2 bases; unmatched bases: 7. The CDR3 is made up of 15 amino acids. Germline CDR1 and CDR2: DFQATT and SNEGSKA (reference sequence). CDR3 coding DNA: TGCAGTGCGCTGACAGGGGGCTTCGGCAATCAGCCCCAGCATTTT. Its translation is CSALTGGFGNQPQHF.

The CDR3 DNA follows: TGTGCCAGCAGCTTTGGGAGACCCCGAACTTACACAGATACGCAGTATTTT. Protein sequence: CASSFGRPRTYTDTQYF. V is TRBV5-6 and J is TRBJ2-3, with a possible D match to TRBD2 (5 bases). The CDR3 runs to 17 residues. V lost 2 bases, J lost 2 bases, and 18 bases lay in between. CDR1 and CDR2 from the germline V gene are SGHDT and YYEEEE.

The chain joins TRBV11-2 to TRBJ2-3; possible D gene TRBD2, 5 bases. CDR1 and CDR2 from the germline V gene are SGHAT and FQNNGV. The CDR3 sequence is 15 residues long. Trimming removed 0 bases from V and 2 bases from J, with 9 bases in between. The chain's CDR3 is CASSLDPRVTDTQYF. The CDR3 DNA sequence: TGTGCCAGCAGCTTAGATCCGCGGGTCACAGATACGCAGTATTTT.

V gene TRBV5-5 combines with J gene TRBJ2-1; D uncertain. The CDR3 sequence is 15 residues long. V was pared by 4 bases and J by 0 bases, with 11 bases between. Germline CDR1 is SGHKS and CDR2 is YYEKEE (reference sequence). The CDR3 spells CASSPNIGSYNEQFF. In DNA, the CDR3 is TGTGCCAGCAGCCCAAACATTGGCTCCTACAATGAGCAGTTCTTC.

The chain's CDR3 is CASSQDNASPTDTQYF. The CDR3 nucleotides read TGTGCCAGCAGCCAAGACAATGCTAGCCCCACAGATACGCAGTATTTT. The genes are TRBV4-2 and TRBJ2-3, with D perhaps TRBD2 (5 bases). Trimming took off 0 bases at V and 2 bases at J, with 12 bases between the two ends. The CDR3 has 16 residues. Germline CDR1 is LGHNA and CDR2 is YNFKEQ.

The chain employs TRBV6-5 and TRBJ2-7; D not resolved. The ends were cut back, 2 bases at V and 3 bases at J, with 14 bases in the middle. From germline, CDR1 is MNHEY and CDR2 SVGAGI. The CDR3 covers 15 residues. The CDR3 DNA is TGTGCCAGCAGTTACGACGAGTCGTTGGGCTACGAGCAGTACTTC. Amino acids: CASSYDESLGYEQYF.

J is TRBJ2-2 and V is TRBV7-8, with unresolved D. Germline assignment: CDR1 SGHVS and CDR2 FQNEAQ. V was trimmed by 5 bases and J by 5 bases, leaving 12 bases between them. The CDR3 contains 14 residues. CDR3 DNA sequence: TGTGCCAGCAGCCCCGAGCCCGGAACCGGGGAGCTGTTTTTT. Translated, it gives CASSPEPGTGELFF.

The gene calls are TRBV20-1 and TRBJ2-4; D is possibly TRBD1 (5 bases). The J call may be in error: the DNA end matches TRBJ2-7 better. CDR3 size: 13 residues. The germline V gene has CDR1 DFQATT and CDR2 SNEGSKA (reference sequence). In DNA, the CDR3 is TGCAGTGCGAAGACAGTTTCTTCCTACGAGCAGTACTTC. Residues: CSAKTVSSYEQYF.

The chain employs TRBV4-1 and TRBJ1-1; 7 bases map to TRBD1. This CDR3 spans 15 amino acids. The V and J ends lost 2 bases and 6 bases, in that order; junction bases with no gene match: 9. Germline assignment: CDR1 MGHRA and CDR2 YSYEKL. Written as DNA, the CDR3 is TGCGCCAGCAGCCAATCCGGGACAGCCACCTCTGAAGCTTTCTTT. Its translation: CASSQSGTATSEAFF.

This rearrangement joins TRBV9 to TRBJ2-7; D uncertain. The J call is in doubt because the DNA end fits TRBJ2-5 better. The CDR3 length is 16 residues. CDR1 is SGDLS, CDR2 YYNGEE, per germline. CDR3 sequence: CASSVATTAWEETQYF. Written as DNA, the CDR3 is TGTGCCAGCAGCGTAGCTACGACTGCTTGGGAAGAGACCCAGTACTTC.

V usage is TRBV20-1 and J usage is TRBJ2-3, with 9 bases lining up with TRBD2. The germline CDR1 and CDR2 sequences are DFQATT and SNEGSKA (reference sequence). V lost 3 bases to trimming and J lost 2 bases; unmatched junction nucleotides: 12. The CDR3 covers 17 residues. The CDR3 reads CSASPSLAGVFTDTQYF. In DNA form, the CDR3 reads TGCAGTGCTAGCCCCTCCTTAGCGGGAGTTTTCACAGATACGCAGTATTTT.

The CDR3 loop reads CASSQLAASTDTQYF. The CDR3 DNA follows: TGTGCCAGCTCCCAACTAGCGGCTAGCACAGATACGCAGTATTTT. The rearrangement uses TRBV6-1 and TRBJ2-3, with 8 bases that match TRBD2. The CDR3 spans 15 residues. Germline V gives CDR1 MNHNS, CDR2 SASEGT. The V gene end was trimmed by 8 bases and the J gene end by 0 bases; junction bases not matched to a gene: 7.

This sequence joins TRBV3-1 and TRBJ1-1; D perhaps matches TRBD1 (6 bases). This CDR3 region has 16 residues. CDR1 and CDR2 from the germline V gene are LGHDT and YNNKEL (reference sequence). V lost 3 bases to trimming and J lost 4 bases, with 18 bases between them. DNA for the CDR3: TGTGCCAGCAGCCACCTAAGACAGGTCAGGGGCACTGAAGCTTTCTTT. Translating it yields CASSHLRQVRGTEAFF.

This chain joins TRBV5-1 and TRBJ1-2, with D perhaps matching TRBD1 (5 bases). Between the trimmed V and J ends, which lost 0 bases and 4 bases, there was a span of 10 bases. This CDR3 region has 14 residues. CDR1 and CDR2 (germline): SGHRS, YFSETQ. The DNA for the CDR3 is TGCGCCAGCAGCTTGGCCCAAGGGACCTATGGCTACACCTTC. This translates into CASSLAQGTYGYTF.

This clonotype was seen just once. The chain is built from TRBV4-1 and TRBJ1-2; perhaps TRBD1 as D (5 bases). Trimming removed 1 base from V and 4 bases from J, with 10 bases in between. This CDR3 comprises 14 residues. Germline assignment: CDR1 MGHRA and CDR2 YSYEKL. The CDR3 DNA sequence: TGCGCCAGCAGCCAAGGGGACCGCCGCTATGGCTACACCTTC. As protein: CASSQGDRRYGYTF.

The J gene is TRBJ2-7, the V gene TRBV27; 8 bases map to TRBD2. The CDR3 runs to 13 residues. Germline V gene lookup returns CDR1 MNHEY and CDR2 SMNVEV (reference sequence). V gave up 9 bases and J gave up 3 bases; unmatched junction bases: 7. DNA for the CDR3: TGTGCCAGTTTTAGCGGGACCAGCTACGAGCAGTACTTC. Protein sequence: CASFSGTSYEQYF.

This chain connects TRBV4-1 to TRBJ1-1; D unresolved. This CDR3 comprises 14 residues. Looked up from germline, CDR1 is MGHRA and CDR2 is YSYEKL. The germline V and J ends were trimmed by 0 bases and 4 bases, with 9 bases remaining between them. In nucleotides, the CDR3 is TGCGCCAGCAGCCAAGAGGGTTTGGGCACTGAAGCTTTCTTT. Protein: CASSQEGLGTEAFF.

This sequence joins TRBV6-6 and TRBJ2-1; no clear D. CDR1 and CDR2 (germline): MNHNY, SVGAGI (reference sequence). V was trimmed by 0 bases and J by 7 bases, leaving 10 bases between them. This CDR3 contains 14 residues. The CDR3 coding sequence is TGTGCCAGCAGTTACTCCCCGGATATTAATGAGCAGTTCTTC. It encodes CASSYSPDINEQFF.

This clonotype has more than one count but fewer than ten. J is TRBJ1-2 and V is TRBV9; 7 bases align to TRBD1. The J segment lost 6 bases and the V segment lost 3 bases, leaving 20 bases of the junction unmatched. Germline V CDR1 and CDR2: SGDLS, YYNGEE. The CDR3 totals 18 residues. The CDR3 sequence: CASSGDTNFRGNQDGYTF. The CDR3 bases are TGTGCCAGCAGCGGCGATACAAATTTCAGGGGGAATCAGGATGGCTACACCTTC.

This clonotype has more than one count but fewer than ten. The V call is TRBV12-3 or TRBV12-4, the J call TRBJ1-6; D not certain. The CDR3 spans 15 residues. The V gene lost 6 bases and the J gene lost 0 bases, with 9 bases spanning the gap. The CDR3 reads CASRLQSSYNSPLHF. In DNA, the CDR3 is TGTGCCAGCAGGTTACAGAGCTCCTATAATTCACCCCTCCACTTT.

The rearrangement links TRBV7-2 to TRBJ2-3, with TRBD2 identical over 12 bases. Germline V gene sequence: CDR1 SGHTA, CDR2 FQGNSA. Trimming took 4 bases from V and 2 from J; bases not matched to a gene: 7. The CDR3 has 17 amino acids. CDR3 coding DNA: TGTGCCAGCAGCTCACCACTAGCGGGAGGTATCACAGATACGCAGTATTTT. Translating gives CASSSPLAGGITDTQYF.

The CDR3 bases are TGTGCCAGCAGTTTTTCCCCCGGGACAGGGGGCTACGAGCAGTACTTC. Translation gives CASSFSPGTGGYEQYF. This sequence joins TRBV12-3 or TRBV12-4 and TRBJ2-5; 11 bases align to TRBD1. The J call may be in error: the DNA end matches TRBJ2-7 better. This CDR3 has 16 residues.

CDR3 sequence: CASIMRQGANEQYF. In DNA, the CDR3 is TGTGCCAGCATCATGAGACAGGGGGCCAACGAGCAGTACTTC. This chain joins TRBV6-1 and TRBJ2-7, with TRBD1 identical over 10 bases. The CDR3 totals 14 residues. The V gene's germline CDR1 is MNHNS and CDR2 SASEGT. The junction had 8 bases not matched to a gene; V was cut back by 7 bases and J by 5 bases.

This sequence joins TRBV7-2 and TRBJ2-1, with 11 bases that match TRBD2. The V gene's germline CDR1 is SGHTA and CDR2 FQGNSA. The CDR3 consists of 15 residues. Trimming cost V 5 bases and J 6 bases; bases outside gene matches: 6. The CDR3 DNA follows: TGTGCCAGCAGCCTGGGACTAGCGGCCTTCAATGAGCAGTTCTTC. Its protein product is CASSLGLAAFNEQFF.

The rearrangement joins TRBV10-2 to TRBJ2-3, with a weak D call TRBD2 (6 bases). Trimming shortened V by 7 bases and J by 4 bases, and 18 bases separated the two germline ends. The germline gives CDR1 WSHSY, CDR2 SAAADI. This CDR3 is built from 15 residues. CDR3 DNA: TGCGCCAGCACCCAAACTGGGTGGGGGGCAGATACGCAGTATTTT. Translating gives CASTQTGWGADTQYF.

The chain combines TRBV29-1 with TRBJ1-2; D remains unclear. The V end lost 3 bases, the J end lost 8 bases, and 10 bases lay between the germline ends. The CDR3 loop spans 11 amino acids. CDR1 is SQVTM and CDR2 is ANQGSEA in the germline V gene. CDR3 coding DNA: TGCAGCGTTGATAGTGGATACGGCTACACCTTC. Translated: CSVDSGYGYTF.

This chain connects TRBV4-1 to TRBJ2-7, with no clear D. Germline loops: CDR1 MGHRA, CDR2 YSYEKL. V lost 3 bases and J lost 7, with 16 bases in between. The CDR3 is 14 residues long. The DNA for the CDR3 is TGCGCCAGCAGCCAGAACGTATGGACGCGGGAGCAGTACTTC. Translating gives CASSQNVWTREQYF.